These T cell receptor beta chains were read from a single sample in a study of T cell repertoires in aging, cancer and after chemotherapy. MiXCR, run by TCRdb on the multiplex PCR reads, gives a single entry per CDR3 protein. The sample contains about 1,900 distinct CDR3 sequences, around 28% of which appear only once. The material sequenced was blood. Source of these receptors: a human donor with a solid tumor. Both conserved end residues are part of each CDR3. A D gene is named only where the DNA matches it firmly. Clone sizes are given selectively: once, few, many, or a class where the clone is expanded.

TRBJ2-7,NA,14,NA,TRBV5-6,TGTGCCAGCAGCTTCTCCGGGGCCGGCGCCGAGCAGTACTTC,CASSFSGAGAEQYF
TRBJ2-5,TRBD2,15,large,TRBV29-1,TGCAGCGTTGCGCGGGGACTAGCGGGAGTGGAGACCCAGTACTTC,CSVARGLAGVETQYF
TRBJ2-5,NA,14,once,TRBV11-2,TGTGCCAGCAGCTTAGAAGGGTGGCAAGAGACCCAGTACTTC,CASSLEGWQETQYF
TRBJ2-5,NA,15,few,TRBV5-4,TGTGCCAGCAGCTTGGGAGGGGTTGTTGGGGAGACCCAGTACTTC,CASSLGGVVGETQYF
TRBJ2-3,NA,12,medium-sized,TRBV20-1,TGCAGTGCCGGGGGTGGGACAGATACGCAGTATTTT,CSAGGGTDTQYF
TRBJ2-3,TRBD1,16,hyperexpanded,TRBV12-3/TRBV12-4,TGTGCCAGCAGTGAGAATAGGGGACAGGCCGCAGATACGCAGTATTTT,CASSENRGQAADTQYF
TRBJ2-5,NA,13,medium-sized,TRBV5-6,TGTGCCAGCAGCCTTTGGGACATAGAGACCCAGTACTTC,CASSLWDIETQYF
TRBJ1-1,NA,15,large,TRBV6-5,TGTGCCACGGCCTTACAGGAACATGCGAACACTGAAGCTTTCTTT,CATALQEHANTEAFF
TRBJ2-7,TRBD1,14,NA,TRBV27,TGTGCCAGCAGTTTTTGGGACAGGCCAATAGAGCAGTACTTC,CASSFWDRPIEQYF
TRBJ2-7,NA,14,medium-sized,TRBV12-3/TRBV12-4,TGTGCCAGCAGTTTAGCGGGGAACACCTACGAGCAGTACTTC,CASSLAGNTYEQYF
TRBJ1-2,NA,14,once,TRBV11-2,TGTGCCAGCAGCCCTAGTCTGGGGCCCTATGGCTACACCTTC,CASSPSLGPYGYTF
TRBJ1-2,TRBD1,14,medium-sized,TRBV29-1,TGCAGCGATACTCCGGGACAGGGGTTGGGTGGCTACACCTTC,CSDTPGQGLGGYTF
TRBJ2-7,NA,14,NA,TRBV5-6,TGTGCCAGCAGCTTGCTAGCCAGGGACTACGAGCAGTACTTC,CASSLLARDYEQYF
TRBJ1-5,NA,17,NA,TRBV20-1,TGCAGTGCTAGAGGTTTATTGGAGGGGAATAGCAATCAGCCCCAGCATTTT,CSARGLLEGNSNQPQHF
TRBJ1-5,NA,13,once,TRBV27,TGTGCCAGCAGTTTCGGGAAGGATCAGCCCCAGCATTTT,CASSFGKDQPQHF
TRBJ1-5,NA,13,medium-sized,TRBV19,TGTGCCACCGCAGGGAGTGGCAATCAGCCCCAGCATTTT,CATAGSGNQPQHF
TRBJ2-1,TRBD2,21,medium-sized,TRBV19,TGTGCCAGTAGTATAGTTAACCCGCTAGCGGGAGACCCGCGCTCCTACAATGAGCAGTTCTTC,CASSIVNPLAGDPRSYNEQFF
TRBJ2-2,NA,15,large,TRBV19,TGTGCCAGTAGTCGGACTACAGCGAACACCGGGGAGCTGTTTTTT,CASSRTTANTGELFF
TRBJ2-2,NA,16,NA,TRBV15,TGTGCCACCAGCAGAGGAGACAGGAGCGGCACCGGGGAGCTGTTTTTT,CATSRGDRSGTGELFF